Presented here are 16 T cell receptor beta chains from one specimen sequenced in a study of shared clonotypes between healthy human individuals. The repertoire was sequenced with immunoSEQ multiplex PCR; TCRdb's copy has only in-frame clones and lacks some. The data hold hundreds of thousands of clones, with 76% observed a single time. The sequencing sample was made of PBMCs. These receptors were collected from a woman aged 40-49 years in good health. Some clones in this sample may be carry-over from other donors' samples.

This clone was seen a single time. The chain recombines TRBV4-3 with TRBJ2-4; possibly TRBD1 for D (5 bases). The germline V gene encodes CDR1 LGHNA and CDR2 YSLEER. The CDR3 is 14 residues long. V was shortened by 0 bases and J by 8 bases, with 11 bases between the two germline ends. The chain's CDR3 is CASSQEQGRDIQYF. The CDR3 DNA follows: TGCGCCAGCAGCCAAGAGCAGGGCAGGGACATTCAGTACTTC.

The chain uses TRBV7-6 and TRBJ1-5; D gene ambiguous. CDR1 and CDR2 from the germline V gene are SGHVS and FNYEAQ. Trimming left V 4 bases short and J 0 bases short, with 1 base between. The CDR3 is made up of 12 amino acids. For the CDR3, the DNA is TGTGCCAGCAGCTATAGCAATCAGCCCCAGCATTTT. Encoded protein: CASSYSNQPQHF.

The chain recombines TRBV7-8 with TRBJ2-4, with D unresolved. The V and J ends lost 0 bases and 0 bases respectively, with 15 bases between them. CDR3 size: 18 residues. Germline V CDR1 and CDR2: SGHVS, FQNEAQ. CDR3 sequence: CASSLAPRESLAKNIQYF. CDR3 coding DNA: TGTGCCAGCAGCTTAGCACCTAGGGAAAGCCTAGCCAAAAACATTCAGTACTTC.

This sequence joins TRBV2 and TRBJ2-1; 11 nucleotides align to TRBD1. CDR1 and CDR2 from the germline V gene are SNHLY and FYNNEI. The length of the CDR3 is 16 residues. The V and J ends lost 4 bases and 2 bases, in that order; junction bases with no gene match: 4. The DNA for the CDR3 is TGTGCCAGCAGTGGGGGGACAGGGGGAGCCTACAATGAGCAGTTCTTC. The encoded protein is CASSGGTGGAYNEQFF.

The V call is TRBV2, the J call TRBJ2-7; D gene ambiguous. Looked up from germline, CDR1 is SNHLY and CDR2 is FYNNEI. The CDR3 has 12 residues. Trimming stripped 7 bases from V and 3 bases from J, with 10 bases between. CDR3 region: CASTPSIYEQYF. For the CDR3, the DNA is TGTGCCAGCACCCCATCGATCTACGAGCAGTACTTC.

This chain links TRBV27 with TRBJ2-1; D is unresolved. Germline V gene lookup returns CDR1 MNHEY and CDR2 SMNVEV (reference sequence). Trimming left V 8 bases short and J 0 bases short, with 11 bases between. The CDR3 length is 14 residues. The CDR3 spells CASASGSSYNEQFF. The CDR3 DNA reads TGTGCCAGCGCCTCCGGCAGCTCCTACAATGAGCAGTTCTTC.

The table lists this clone with a few counts. The CDR3 bases are TGTGCCAGCAGCTTTTCTGGGGATAGCAATCAGCCCCAGCATTTT. Translation gives CASSFSGDSNQPQHF. V is TRBV7-2 and J is TRBJ1-5; D uncertain. Germline V gene sequence: CDR1 SGHTA, CDR2 FQGNSA. Trimming removed 3 bases from V and 0 bases from J, with 9 bases in between. The CDR3 runs to 15 residues. Drawing the rest from reference TRBV7-2 and TRBJ1-5, the complete variable domain is GAGVSQSPSNKVTEKGKDVELRCDPISGHTALYWYRQSLGQGLEFLIYFQGNSAPDKSGLPSDRFSAERTGGSVSTLTIQRTQQEDSAVYLCASSFSGDSNQPQHFGDGTRLSIL.

This chain links TRBV30 with TRBJ1-2; unclear D gene. The CDR3 has 12 residues. The germline V gene encodes CDR1 GTSNPN and CDR2 SVGIG (reference sequence). V was clipped by 3 bases and J by 4 bases, with 9 bases between them. This chain's CDR3 is CAWSLTSYGYTF. The CDR3 bases are TGTGCCTGGAGCCTAACGAGCTATGGCTACACCTTC.

This clone was observed once. Only one base separates this from a far larger clonotype, so it likely reflects a read error. The chain has TRBV5-1 and TRBJ2-2, with 7 bases matching TRBD2. The CDR3 length is 16 residues. CDR1 is SGHRS, CDR2 YFSETQ, per germline. Here the CDR3 reads CASSPRRAGDTGGLFF. The CDR3 DNA reads TGCGCCAGCAGCCCGCGTCGGGCGGGAGATACCGGGGGGCTGTTTTTT.

The V call is TRBV5-4, the J call TRBJ2-5, with D possibly being TRBD2 (5 bases). CDR3 length: 14 amino acids. Germline CDR1 SGHNT, CDR2 YYREEE (reference sequence). The V end lost 4 bases, the J end lost 6 bases, and 16 bases lay between the germline ends. The CDR3 nucleotides are TGTGCCAGCAGCCCTGCGCTAGCTAGCCAGACCCAGTACTTC. Residues: CASSPALASQTQYF.

V gene TRBV7-6 combines with J gene TRBJ2-7; perhaps TRBD1 as D (6 bases). This CDR3 is 15 amino acids long. The germline V gene has CDR1 SGHVS and CDR2 FNYEAQ. Trimming left V 0 bases short and J 0 bases short, with 9 bases between. In DNA, the CDR3 is TGTGCCAGCAGCTTAGCAGTAGGGGGCTCCTACGAGCAGTACTTC. This codes for CASSLAVGGSYEQYF. Variable domain in full (rest from reference TRBV7-6 and TRBJ2-7): GAGVSQSPRYKVTKRGQDVALRCDPISGHVSLYWYRQALGQGPEFLTYFNYEAQQDKSGLPNDRFSAERPEGSISTLTIQRTEQRDSAMYRCASSLAVGGSYEQYFGPGTRLTVT.

This chain joins TRBV5-6 and TRBJ1-1, with D possibly matching TRBD1 (5 bases). The CDR3 sequence is 15 residues long. Trimming removed 4 bases at V and 0 bases at J, with 13 bases between. Germline V gives CDR1 SGHDT, CDR2 YYEEEE. The CDR3 spells CASSAYRIMNTEAFF. The CDR3 nucleotides read TGTGCCAGCAGCGCCTACAGGATTATGAACACTGAAGCTTTCTTT.

The chain employs TRBV2 and TRBJ1-1, with D perhaps TRBD1 (5 bases). The CDR3 is 15 residues long. V lost 6 bases and J lost 0, with 14 bases in between. CDR1 SNHLY and CDR2 FYNNEI come from the germline V gene. CDR3 region: CASREWEQVNTEAFF. The CDR3, as DNA: TGTGCCAGCAGAGAGTGGGAACAGGTGAACACTGAAGCTTTCTTT.

This chain connects TRBV6-4 to TRBJ2-2; weak D call: TRBD2 (5 bases). The CDR3 loop spans 16 amino acids. Germline V gene sequence: CDR1 MRHNA, CDR2 SNTAGT. V gave up 1 base and J gave up 2 bases, with 11 bases separating them. For the CDR3, the DNA is TGTGCCAGCAGTGACTTTGAGGGAGCAAACACCGGGGAGCTGTTTTTT. This codes for CASSDFEGANTGELFF.

This chain joins TRBV5-1 and TRBJ2-4; 7 nucleotides match TRBD2. CDR3 size: 13 residues. Germline CDR1 is SGHRS and CDR2 is YFSETQ. The ends lost 4 bases at V and 5 bases at J; junction bases unmatched: 3. CDR3 coding DNA: TGCGCCAGCAGCCACACTAGCGAAAACATTCAGTACTTC. Protein: CASSHTSENIQYF.

With regard to this clone: A much larger clonotype is one base distant, so this may be a read error. V and J are TRBV30 and TRBJ2-1; D not certain. Germline V CDR1 and CDR2: GTSNPN, SVGIG (reference sequence). Trimming shortened V by 3 bases and J by 0 bases, and 3 bases separated the two germline ends. The CDR3 loop spans 12 amino acids. The DNA of the CDR3 is TGTGCCTGGAGGGGCTCCTACAATGAGCAGTTCTTC. Its protein is CAWRGSYNEQFF.